In this sample, the clone carrying this T cell receptor beta chain turned up many times. This record belongs to a study of T-cell memory formation after mild COVID-19. It was 5'RACE with constant-segment primers that produced the TCR alpha and TCR beta cDNA libraries, which carried sample barcodes and UMIs. TCRdb processed the 5' RACE reads anew with MiXCR; each CDR3 protein has one entry. This table holds around 250,000 distinct CDR3 sequences, approximately 16% found once. CDR1 is SGHTA, CDR2 FQGNSA, per germline. There are 16 residues in the CDR3. The ends were cut back, 1 base at V and 2 bases at J, with 11 bases in the middle.

The sequencing sample was made of PBMCs or a T cell subset sorted from them (not recorded which). The clonotype was recovered from a man aged 18 to 29 who had mild COVID-19 (a few samples of this study predate the infection). Cell type and time point are not known. This chain links TRBV7-2 with TRBJ2-2; no definite D call. CDR3 in DNA: TGTGCCAGCAGCTTAGGGAGAAGGTTAAACACCGGGGAGCTGTTTTTT. As protein: CASSLGRRLNTGELFF.